This TCR beta chain appears in the sequencing data of a study of monozygotic twins with inflammatory bowel disease. Whole-study findings and limits: Limited power may explain why concordant and discordant twins showed no difference in repertoire similarity. Twins with IBD were found to have lower TCRbeta diversity (inverse Simpson) than healthy co-twins.

Germline V gene sequence: CDR1 SGHTA, CDR2 FQGNSA. CDR3 size: 14 residues. Comments on this clonotype: Its antigen remains unknown.

TCRdb re-called the 5' RACE reads and catalogs CDR3 proteins one per entry, DNA excluded. The data include under 350,000 distinct CDR3 sequences; the top ten clones carry roughly 5.8%. The receptor comes from a human donor with ulcerative colitis or Crohn's disease, or a healthy co-twin of an affected twin (not recorded which). The source material was blood. The chain recombines TRBV7-2 with TRBJ2-2; TCRdb calls TRBD1, which cannot be checked without DNA. The CDR3 loop reads CASSWGQNTGELFF. The whole variable domain, filled in from reference TRBV7-2 and TRBJ2-2, reads GAGVSQSPSNKVTEKGKDVELRCDPISGHTALYWYRQSLGQGLEFLIYFQGNSAPDKSGLPSDRFSAERTGGSVSTLTIQRTQQEDSAVYLCASSWGQNTGELFFGEGSRLTVL.